One and the same sample provided the 9 T cell receptor beta chains below, sequenced in a study of T cells in Graves' hyperthyroidism and ophthalmopathy. RNA transcripts yielded amplified TCR beta CDR3 regions. First-round RT-PCR with HTBI primers amplified the TCR CDR3 region. TCRdb called the multiplex PCR reads again in MiXCR, with one record for every CDR3 protein. The repertoire holds approximately 640,000 distinct CDR3 sequences, with less than 45% as singletons. The specimen sequenced was peripheral blood or thyroid tissue (not recorded which). The source is an adult man with Graves' disease, either hyperthyroidism or ophthalmopathy (not recorded which).

This rearrangement joins TRBV7-6 to TRBJ2-7, with 8 bases matching TRBD1. This CDR3 is 11 amino acids long. V shed 8 bases, J shed 5 bases, and the junction held 2 bases outside the gene matches. Germline CDR1 SGHVS, CDR2 FNYEAQ. The DNA for the CDR3 is TGTGCCAGCGACAGGGGCGACGAGCAGTACTTC. Translating it yields CASDRGDEQYF.

This rearrangement joins TRBV24-1 to TRBJ1-4; TRBD1 matches at 7 bases. In germline, CDR1 is KGHDR, CDR2 SFDVKD. The CDR3 contains 14 residues. The V gene end was trimmed by 3 bases and the J gene end by 7 bases; junction bases not matched to a gene: 4. The CDR3 sequence: CATSDTGAGEKLFF. The DNA for the CDR3 is TGTGCCACCAGTGATACAGGGGCCGGTGAAAAACTGTTTTTT.

This clonotype was picked up many times. At one end the junction does not follow the germline gene, possibly because of a read error. This chain connects TRBV5-1 to TRBJ2-5, with TRBD1 identical over 7 bases. CDR3 length equals 14 residues. CDR1 SGHRS and CDR2 YFSETQ come from the germline V gene. The CDR3: CASSPGTAQETQYF. The DNA of the CDR3 is TGTGCCAGCAGTCCCGGGACAGCACAAGAGACCCAGTACTTC.

This clonotype was observed once. This sequence joins TRBV11-3 and TRBJ2-5; no definite D call. The CDR3 has 13 amino acids. Germline-derived CDR1 and CDR2 are SGHNT and YENEEA. Trimming stripped 1 base from V and 7 bases from J, with 10 bases between. The CDR3 DNA reads as TGTGCCAGCAGCTTAGTTCTACTGGGGACCCAGTACTTC. It translates to CASSLVLLGTQYF.

The chain joins TRBV2 to TRBJ1-3; 7 nucleotides agree with TRBD1. Germline values: CDR1 SNHLY, CDR2 FYNNEI. The trim removed 10 bases at V and 0 bases at J, leaving 6 bases unmatched. The CDR3 spans 14 residues. CDR3 sequence: CAKGTVDSGNTIYF. The CDR3 bases are TGTGCCAAGGGGACAGTGGACTCTGGAAACACCATATATTTT. Combining the CDR3 with reference TRBV2 and TRBJ1-3 gives the whole variable domain EPEVTQTPSHQVTQMGQEVILRCVPISNHLYFYWYRQILGQKVEFLVSFYNNEISEKSEIFDDQFSVERPDGSNFTLKIRSTKLEDSAMYFCAKGTVDSGNTIYFGEGSWLTVV.

The chain combines TRBV7-9 with TRBJ1-2, with 7 bases identical to TRBD1. The CDR3 consists of 14 residues. Germline V gene sequence: CDR1 SEHNR, CDR2 FQNEAQ (reference sequence). V dropped 3 bases and J dropped 8; count of bases not matched to a gene: 9. The CDR3 DNA reads as TGTGCCAGCAGCTTCACAGGGGAAAGTGGAGGCTACACCTTC. It is translated as CASSFTGESGGYTF.

A single count supports this clonotype. The CDR3 DNA reads TGTGCCAGTAGTGGCACAGGGGGTAAGGCTTTCTTT. Protein product: CASSGTGGKAFF. The chain combines TRBV19 with TRBJ1-1; 8 bases agree with TRBD1. CDR1 and CDR2 (germline): LNHDA, SQIVND (reference sequence). The CDR3 is made up of 12 amino acids. After removal of 5 bases from V and 11 bases from J, the junction contained 7 bases not matched to a gene. The full variable domain, in which reference TRBV19 and TRBJ1-1 provide the parts outside the CDR3, is DGGITQSPKYLFRKEGQNVTLSCEQNLNHDAMYWYRQDPGQGLRLIYYSQIVNDFQKGDIAEGYSVSREKKESFPLTVTSAQKNPTAFYLCASSGTGGKAFFGQGTRLTVV.

V gene TRBV19 combines with J gene TRBJ1-1; TRBD1 might be the D (5 bases). This CDR3 has 16 amino acids. V was clipped by 3 bases and J by 3 bases, with 17 bases between them. Germline CDR1 reads LNHDA; CDR2 reads SQIVND (reference sequence). This CDR3 is CASSIGWGRLDTEAFF. For the CDR3, the DNA is TGTGCCAGTAGTATCGGTTGGGGCAGGCTGGACACTGAAGCTTTCTTT.

The genes are TRBV24-1 and TRBJ2-5; D call uncertain. The CDR3 loop spans 10 amino acids. Trimming cost V 2 bases and J 10 bases, with 4 bases left between them. Germline lookup yields CDR1 KGHDR and CDR2 SFDVKD. CDR3 nucleotides: TGTGCCACCAGTGATTCGGGCCAGTACTTC. Translating it yields CATSDSGQYF.